This is a list of T cell receptor beta chains from one sample in a study of identical twins. In TCRdb, the 5' RACE reads were re-called with MiXCR into one record per CDR3 protein. The sample has approximately 700,000 distinct CDR3 sequences; 5.5% to 6.5% are singletons. Sequencing was done on a sample of naive T cells sorted from blood. Receptors were obtained from a man between 18 and 35 years old in good health. Both conserved end residues are part of each CDR3. D genes are given only for firm matches. A row's size may be missing; if present it is once, few, many or a size class.

CDR3aa	CDR3nt	d_gene	j_gene	abundance	v_gene
CATRPGGTGGTDTQYF	TGTGCCACCCGCCCCGGCGGGACAGGGGGCACAGATACGCAGTATTTT	TRBD1	TRBJ2-3	NA	TRBV15
CASSSFVGTSEAFF	TGTGCCAGCAGTTCCTTTGTGGGGACCTCTGAAGCTTTCTTT	NA	TRBJ1-1	few	TRBV12-3/TRBV12-4
CATSEAGDKGGYTF	TGTGCCACCAGTGAAGCCGGGGACAAAGGCGGCTACACCTTC	NA	TRBJ1-2	many	TRBV24-1
CASSDISGRALNEQFF	TGTGCCAGCAGTGACATTAGCGGGAGGGCCTTAAATGAGCAGTTCTTC	TRBD2	TRBJ2-1	many	TRBV6-1
CASNPMAGGWHEQFF	TGTGCCAGCAACCCTATGGCGGGAGGGTGGCATGAGCAGTTCTTC	TRBD2	TRBJ2-1	few	TRBV11-2
CASSLGTGGDTEAFF	TGTGCCAGCAGCTTAGGGACAGGGGGTGATACTGAAGCTTTCTTT	TRBD1	TRBJ1-1	NA	TRBV7-6
CSAIEGGTQYF	TGCAGTGCCATCGAGGGAGGTACGCAGTATTTT	NA	TRBJ2-3	many	TRBV20-1
CSVEGLASYNEQFF	TGCAGCGTTGAGGGGCTAGCCTCCTACAATGAGCAGTTCTTC	NA	TRBJ2-1	NA	TRBV29-1
CATKRADTQYF	TGTGCCACCAAACGGGCAGATACGCAGTATTTT	NA	TRBJ2-3	few	TRBV15
CSVGAKTYGYTF	TGCAGCGTTGGTGCGAAGACGTATGGCTACACCTTC	NA	TRBJ1-2	many	TRBV29-1
CSVTGQGVGYTF	TGCAGCGTAACGGGACAGGGAGTCGGCTACACCTTC	TRBD1	TRBJ1-2	many	TRBV29-1
CASRTGEGIQYF	TGTGCCAGCAGGACGGGAGAAGGTATTCAGTACTTC	NA	TRBJ2-4	many	TRBV27
CSATDRTSGISETQYF	TGCAGTGCTACCGACCGGACTAGCGGGATCAGTGAGACCCAGTACTTC	TRBD2	TRBJ2-5	many	TRBV20-1
CATRAGGAGTGELFF	TGTGCCACCAGAGCGGGGGGGGCAGGCACCGGGGAGCTGTTTTTT	TRBD2	TRBJ2-2	few	TRBV24-1
CASSPMQVGETQYF	TGTGCCAGCTCCCCCATGCAAGTCGGAGAGACCCAGTACTTC	NA	TRBJ2-5	NA	TRBV18
CASGYQETQYF	TGCGCCAGCGGCTACCAGGAGACCCAGTACTTC	NA	TRBJ2-5	NA	TRBV5-1
CASSYSTRGEETQYF	TGTGCCAGCAGTTACTCCACCAGGGGAGAAGAGACCCAGTACTTC	NA	TRBJ2-5	many	TRBV6-5
CSARVQYEQFF	TGCAGTGCTAGAGTGCAGTATGAGCAGTTCTTC	NA	TRBJ2-1	many	TRBV20-1
CASSLVRDPMSEQFF	TGTGCCAGCAGCTTAGTCCGGGACCCGATGAGTGAGCAGTTCTTC	NA	TRBJ2-1	few	TRBV11-2
CSARDWSGTSSYNEQFF	TGCAGTGCTAGAGATTGGTCAGGCACCAGCTCCTACAATGAGCAGTTCTTC	NA	TRBJ2-1	few	TRBV20-1
CASSLEDGPSYEQYF	TGTGCCAGCAGTTTAGAGGACGGCCCCTCCTACGAGCAGTACTTC	NA	TRBJ2-7	many	TRBV28
CAISETSGSTRTLWGNEQFF	TGTGCCATCAGTGAGACTAGCGGGAGCACGAGGACGCTTTGGGGCAATGAGCAGTTCTTC	TRBD2	TRBJ2-1	many	TRBV10-3
CASSINSGRPSYEQYF	TGTGCCAGCAGCATTAATAGCGGGCGACCCTCCTACGAGCAGTACTTC	TRBD2	TRBJ2-7	few	TRBV27
CASSLDSLQETQYF	TGTGCCAGCAGTTTGGACAGCCTTCAAGAGACCCAGTACTTC	NA	TRBJ2-5	many	TRBV6-5
CASSQGVAGYNEQFF	TGTGCCAGCAGCCAAGGGGTAGCGGGGTACAATGAGCAGTTCTTC	TRBD2	TRBJ2-1	few	TRBV14
CATSENSGPRKFTDTQYF	TGTGCCACCAGTGAAAATAGCGGCCCGAGGAAATTCACAGATACGCAGTATTTT	NA	TRBJ2-3	many	TRBV24-1
CASSPRKGSQFF	TGTGCCAGCAGTCCACGAAAGGGATCACAGTTCTTC	NA	TRBJ2-1	few	TRBV7-2
CASSLSGGNNQPQHF	TGTGCCAGCAGCTTAAGTGGGGGGAACAATCAGCCCCAGCATTTT	NA	TRBJ1-5	few	TRBV11-2
CASSPPVGHLNTGELFF	TGTGCCAGCAGCCCCCCCGTTGGGCACCTTAACACCGGGGAGCTGTTTTTT	NA	TRBJ2-2	NA	TRBV11-2
CASSQVGITGELFF	TGCGCCAGCAGCCAAGTCGGGATAACCGGGGAGCTGTTTTTT	NA	TRBJ2-2	many	TRBV4-1
CSARGVVKTQYF	TGCAGTGCTAGGGGTGTAGTAAAGACCCAGTACTTC	NA	TRBJ2-5	many	TRBV20-1
CASSFSESQPQHF	TGTGCCAGCAGTTTTTCCGAAAGTCAGCCCCAGCATTTT	NA	TRBJ1-5	many	TRBV12-3/TRBV12-4
CAARDRGGTEAFF	TGTGCCGCGCGGGACAGGGGGGGAACTGAAGCTTTCTTT	TRBD1	TRBJ1-1	many	TRBV6-2/TRBV6-3
CASSQDPSGSITETQYF	TGTGCCAGCAGCCAAGATCCTAGCGGGAGTATTACGGAGACCCAGTACTTC	TRBD2	TRBJ2-5	few	TRBV3-1
CASSQYRVADNEQFF	TGCGCCAGCAGCCAGTATAGGGTAGCGGACAATGAGCAGTTCTTC	NA	TRBJ2-1	few	TRBV4-3
CATSDPGTSGYTGELFF	TGTGCCACCAGTGATCCGGGGACTAGCGGATACACCGGGGAGCTGTTTTTT	TRBD2	TRBJ2-2	many	TRBV24-1
CSVLPGLAGRRNDKNIQYF	TGCAGCGTTCTTCCGGGACTAGCGGGACGCCGCAATGATAAAAACATTCAGTACTTC	TRBD2	TRBJ2-4	many	TRBV29-1
CASSLQDSYEQYF	TGTGCCAGCAGTTTACAGGACTCCTACGAGCAGTACTTC	NA	TRBJ2-7	many	TRBV27
CASSLAGASGNEQFF	TGCGCCAGCAGCCTAGCGGGAGCTTCGGGGAATGAGCAGTTCTTC	TRBD2	TRBJ2-1	NA	TRBV5-1
CASSLATGGGYEQYF	TGTGCCAGCAGTTTAGCCACAGGGGGCGGCTACGAGCAGTACTTC	TRBD1	TRBJ2-7	many	TRBV12-3/TRBV12-4
CASSQEGGTQFF	TGTGCCAGCAGCCAAGAAGGCGGGACTCAGTTCTTC	NA	TRBJ2-1	few	TRBV4-2
CATSREGADTGELFF	TGTGCCACCAGCAGAGAGGGGGCAGACACCGGGGAGCTGTTTTTT	NA	TRBJ2-2	many	TRBV15
CASSQEERASGNIEQYF	TGCGCCAGCAGCCAAGAAGAGCGGGCTAGCGGGAATATCGAGCAGTACTTC	TRBD2	TRBJ2-7	few	TRBV4-3
CSARDVFEQYF	TGCAGTGCTAGAGATGTCTTCGAGCAGTACTTC	NA	TRBJ2-7	many	TRBV20-1
CASSLIGEGNTEAFF	TGTGCCAGCAGTTTAATCGGGGAAGGGAACACTGAAGCTTTCTTT	NA	TRBJ1-1	many	TRBV12-3/TRBV12-4
CSARQTGTSADEQYF	TGCAGTGCTAGACAAACCGGGACTAGTGCGGACGAGCAGTACTTC	TRBD2	TRBJ2-7	many	TRBV20-1
CASSFSGGEGETQYF	TGCGCCAGCAGCTTTAGCGGGGGCGAAGGAGAGACCCAGTACTTC	TRBD2	TRBJ2-5	NA	TRBV5-1
CASSLVPHEAFF	TGCGCCAGCAGCTTGGTACCCCATGAAGCTTTCTTT	NA	TRBJ1-1	few	TRBV5-1
CASSFGPYSTNEKLFF	TGTGCCAGCAGTTTTGGCCCGTACTCAACTAATGAAAAACTGTTTTTT	NA	TRBJ1-4	few	TRBV27
CASSQGPEETQYF	TGTGCCAGCAGCCAAGGTCCAGAAGAGACCCAGTACTTC	NA	TRBJ2-5	NA	TRBV4-2
CASSPNPGYGSLNNEQFF	TGTGCCAGCAGCCCGAACCCCGGGTACGGGAGCTTAAACAATGAGCAGTTCTTC	NA	TRBJ2-1	NA	TRBV7-3
CAISARDSEQYF	TGTGCCATCAGTGCCAGGGATTCCGAGCAGTACTTC	NA	TRBJ2-7	many	TRBV10-3
CASSLDPGNTEAFF	TGTGCCAGCAGCTTGGATCCTGGGAACACTGAAGCTTTCTTT	NA	TRBJ1-1	NA	TRBV5-6